The rows below give T cell receptor beta chains drawn from one sample of a study of human CD8 memory T cell subsets. TCRdb reprocessed the 5' RACE reads; each CDR3 protein has one entry and no DNA is given. Its table lists approximately 12,000 distinct CDR3 sequences. Sequenced input: CD8+ T cells from PBMCs. These receptors were obtained from a human donor in good health. Each CDR3 is given with its conserved first and last residue. The order of the fields is J gene, V gene, clone size, CDR3 protein. A clone size is listed for some rows: how often the clone was seen (once, few, many), or a class if it is expanded.

j_call: TRBJ1-6; v_call: TRBV4-1; clone_size: -; cdr3_aa: CAGSASLDSPLHF
j_call: TRBJ2-3; v_call: TRBV12-3/TRBV12-4; clone_size: -; cdr3_aa: CASSFVVPTDTQYF
j_call: TRBJ1-6; v_call: TRBV6-5; clone_size: -; cdr3_aa: CASASGGPGASPLHF
j_call: TRBJ2-5; v_call: TRBV7-8; clone_size: -; cdr3_aa: CASRPPGFQETQYF
j_call: TRBJ2-7; v_call: TRBV7-2; clone_size: -; cdr3_aa: CASSLVAGSYEQYF
j_call: TRBJ1-2; v_call: TRBV19; clone_size: medium-sized; cdr3_aa: CAVAGNYGYTF
j_call: TRBJ2-5; v_call: TRBV7-9; clone_size: -; cdr3_aa: CASSSRVVETQYF
j_call: TRBJ1-5; v_call: TRBV12-3/TRBV12-4; clone_size: medium-sized; cdr3_aa: CASSLGQGVTPTQHF
j_call: TRBJ2-1; v_call: TRBV29-1; clone_size: medium-sized; cdr3_aa: CSALILASNGEQFF
j_call: TRBJ2-1; v_call: TRBV12-3/TRBV12-4; clone_size: -; cdr3_aa: CASSSRVDEQFF
j_call: TRBJ2-3; v_call: TRBV12-3/TRBV12-4; clone_size: -; cdr3_aa: CASSLGPADTQYF
j_call: TRBJ2-1; v_call: TRBV3-1; clone_size: -; cdr3_aa: CASSQDEMAGGYNEQFF
j_call: TRBJ2-3; v_call: TRBV20-1; clone_size: -; cdr3_aa: CSARSVADTQYF
j_call: TRBJ2-5; v_call: TRBV25-1; clone_size: -; cdr3_aa: CASSDRARETQYF
j_call: TRBJ2-7; v_call: TRBV6-2/TRBV6-3; clone_size: -; cdr3_aa: CASSYEANSYEQYF
j_call: TRBJ2-7; v_call: TRBV10-3; clone_size: -; cdr3_aa: CAISSRDGPNYEQYF
j_call: TRBJ2-1; v_call: TRBV7-8; clone_size: -; cdr3_aa: CASSSTAGWDEQFF
j_call: TRBJ2-1; v_call: TRBV5-4; clone_size: -; cdr3_aa: CASSFGLSSYNEQFF
j_call: TRBJ2-1; v_call: TRBV2; clone_size: -; cdr3_aa: CASNGAQSGYNEQFF
j_call: TRBJ2-5; v_call: TRBV6-2/TRBV6-3; clone_size: -; cdr3_aa: CASRYTGGKETQYF
j_call: TRBJ2-2; v_call: TRBV6-5; clone_size: -; cdr3_aa: CASSRGTSRTGELFF
j_call: TRBJ2-1; v_call: TRBV27; clone_size: -; cdr3_aa: CASSLSFRFNEQFF
j_call: TRBJ2-6; v_call: TRBV5-4; clone_size: -; cdr3_aa: CASSPDPSGANVLTF
j_call: TRBJ2-1; v_call: TRBV11-1; clone_size: -; cdr3_aa: CASSLPPYNEQFF
j_call: TRBJ1-1; v_call: TRBV20-1; clone_size: medium-sized; cdr3_aa: CSARDLWTGRNTEAFF
j_call: TRBJ2-1; v_call: TRBV14; clone_size: -; cdr3_aa: CASSPNNEQFF
j_call: TRBJ2-1; v_call: TRBV7-9; clone_size: -; cdr3_aa: CASSSGLAHEQFF
j_call: TRBJ2-3; v_call: TRBV2; clone_size: medium-sized; cdr3_aa: CASSELAGGPDTQYF
j_call: TRBJ2-1; v_call: TRBV7-8; clone_size: -; cdr3_aa: CASSLQGNEQFF
j_call: TRBJ2-1; v_call: TRBV5-1; clone_size: -; cdr3_aa: CASSLWAVTSSYNEQFF
j_call: TRBJ1-3; v_call: TRBV6-6; clone_size: -; cdr3_aa: CASSYSGTGEWSSGNTIYF
j_call: TRBJ2-1; v_call: TRBV6-5; clone_size: -; cdr3_aa: CASSFSGYGEGGYNEQFF
j_call: TRBJ2-5; v_call: TRBV5-4; clone_size: -; cdr3_aa: CASSPDWGETQYF
j_call: TRBJ2-7; v_call: TRBV4-2; clone_size: -; cdr3_aa: CASSQGVAVSSYEQYF
j_call: TRBJ2-5; v_call: TRBV13; clone_size: -; cdr3_aa: CASSLPGLARHF
j_call: TRBJ2-3; v_call: TRBV7-9; clone_size: -; cdr3_aa: CASSPPVPEGDTQYF